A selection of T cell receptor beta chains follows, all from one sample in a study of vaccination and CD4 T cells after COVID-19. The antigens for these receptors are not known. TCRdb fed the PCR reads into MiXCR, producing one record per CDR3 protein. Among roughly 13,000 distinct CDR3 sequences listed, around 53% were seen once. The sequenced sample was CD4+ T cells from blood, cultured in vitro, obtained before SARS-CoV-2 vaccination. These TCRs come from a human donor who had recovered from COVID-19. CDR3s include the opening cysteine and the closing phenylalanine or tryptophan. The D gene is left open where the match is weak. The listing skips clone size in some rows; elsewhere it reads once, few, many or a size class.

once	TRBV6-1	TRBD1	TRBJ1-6	CASRIQGAVASPLHF	TGTGCCAGCAGAATACAGGGGGCTGTCGCTTCACCCCTCCACTTT
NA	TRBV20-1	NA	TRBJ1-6	CSARNVQGGDSPLHF	TGCAGTGCTAGAAATGTCCAGGGTGGGGATTCACCCCTCCACTTT
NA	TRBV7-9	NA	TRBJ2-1	CASSLIGGKIQNEQFF	TGTGCCAGCAGCTTAATTGGGGGAAAAATACAAAATGAGCAGTTCTTC
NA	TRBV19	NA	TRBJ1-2	CASSNTGYPGYTF	TGTGCCAGTAGCAACACAGGGTACCCTGGCTACACCTTC
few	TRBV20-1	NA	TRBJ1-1	CSARFRSTEAFF	TGCAGTGCTAGATTCAGGTCCACTGAAGCTTTCTTT
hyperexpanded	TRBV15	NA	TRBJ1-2	CATSRDYPGLSGGYTF	TGTGCCACCAGCAGAGATTATCCCGGGCTCTCAGGGGGCTACACCTTC
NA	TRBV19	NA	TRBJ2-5	CASSMTSKETQYF	TGTGCCAGTAGTATGACTAGTAAAGAGACCCAGTACTTC
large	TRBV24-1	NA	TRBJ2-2	CATHSSTNTGELFF	TGTGCCACCCATAGCAGTACGAACACCGGGGAGCTGTTTTTT
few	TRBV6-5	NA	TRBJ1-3	CASSYAQGNTIYF	TGTGCCAGCAGTTACGCCCAGGGAAACACCATATATTTT
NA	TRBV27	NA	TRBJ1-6	CASSPREGTSPLHF	TGTGCCAGCAGTCCCCGGGAGGGGACATCACCCCTCCACTTT